One and the same sample provided the 19 T cell receptor beta chains below, sequenced in a study of T cell clonality in common variable immunodeficiency. Study outcomes and limitations: Common variable immunodeficiency TCR beta sequences reportedly had fewer deletions and N-nucleotide insertions.

The protocol was immunoSEQ multiplex PCR, while the TCRdb copy is restricted to in-frame clones and leaves out a portion. This sample carries around 5,300 clones, none of them present only once. Their antigens remain unidentified. Sequencing input: peripheral blood mononuclear cells. The receptors come from a human donor with common variable immunodeficiency.

With respect to this clone: The sequence runs out 3 residues before the end of the CDR3; the remainder is reconstructed from the germline J gene. This chain joins TRBV5-6 and TRBJ2-7; 8 nucleotides match TRBD2. Germline CDR1 is SGHDT and CDR2 is YYEEEE. The CDR3 is made up of 15 amino acids. J lost 0 bases, V lost 3 bases, and 5 bases had no gene match. CDR3 bases read: TGTGCCAGCAGCTATATCAGCGGGGGCTCCTACGAG. It codes for CASSYISGGSYE. The CDR3, in full, reads CASSYISGGSYEQYF. The full variable domain, with the rest looked up from reference TRBV5-6 and TRBJ2-7, is DAGVTQSPTHLIKTRGQQVTLRCSPKSGHDTVSWYQQALGQGPQFIFQYYEEEERQRGNFPDRFSGHQFPNYSSELNVNALLLGDSALYLCASSYISGGSYEQYFGPGTRLTVT.

This clone was detected ten times or more. The observed sequence ends 3 residues before the CDR3 terminus, with the missing tail filled in from the germline J gene. The chain combines TRBV28 with TRBJ1-5; D is uncertain. CDR3 length equals 14 residues. V lost 3 bases and J lost 7, with 13 bases in between. Germline values: CDR1 MDHEN, CDR2 SYDVKM. CDR3: CASSFRTPGQPQHF. The CDR3 DNA, read in part, is TGTGCCAGCAGTTTTAGAACTCCGGGGCAGCCC.

This clone is medium-sized within its sample. The read falls 3 residues short of the CDR3 end, and the missing part is taken from the germline J gene. V and J are TRBV20-1 and TRBJ2-1; a possible D gene is TRBD2 (6 bases). Between the trimmed V and J ends, which lost 3 bases and 6 bases, there was a span of 18 bases. In germline, CDR1 is DFQATT, CDR2 SNEGSKA (reference sequence). This CDR3 has 15 amino acids. The CDR3 loop is CSASPRDWVFNEQFF. The CDR3 DNA, read in part, is TGCAGTGCTAGTCCCCGGGACTGGGTTTTCAATGAG.

A note on this clone: The read terminates 3 residues ahead of where the CDR3 ends, so the germline J gene completes it. V and J are TRBV2 and TRBJ2-2; D gene ambiguous. With 7 bases removed from V and 7 bases from J, the gap between germline ends came to 13 bases. This CDR3 has 13 residues. CDR1 and CDR2 (germline): SNHLY, FYNNEI. This chain's CDR3 is CASKYGLGGELFF. Partial CDR3 DNA: TGTGCCAGCAAGTACGGGTTAGGCGGGGAG. The full variable domain, rest sourced from reference TRBV2 and TRBJ2-2, is EPEVTQTPSHQVTQMGQEVILRCVPISNHLYFYWYRQILGQKVEFLVSFYNNEISEKSEIFDDQFSVERPDGSNFTLKIRSTKLEDSAMYFCASKYGLGGELFFGEGSRLTVL.

Comment on this clone: A read error may account for a junction end that differs from germline. With the read ending 3 residues before the CDR3 end, the germline J gene is used to fill in that end. J is TRBJ2-3 and V is TRBV7-9; D might be TRBD2 (5 bases). Germline CDR1 reads SEHNR; CDR2 reads FQNEAQ (reference sequence). The CDR3 contains 11 residues. The CDR3 region is CSSSYPGAQYF. The covered CDR3 bases are TGTTCCAGCAGCTACCCCGGGGCG.

The sample holds a few counts of this clone. CDR3 region: CASSTGVGETQYF. The sequenced CDR3 bases are TGTGCCAGTAGTACAGGGGTTGGAGAGACC. This chain connects TRBV19 to TRBJ2-5, with D possibly TRBD1 on 6 matching bases. The read comes to an end 3 residues before the CDR3 does, leaving the germline J gene to fill in the end. The CDR3 sequence is 13 residues long. Germline lookup yields CDR1 LNHDA and CDR2 SQIVND (reference sequence). Deletions cut 4 bases from V and 4 bases from J, with 10 bases between.

This clone has more than one count but fewer than ten. The read gets to within 3 residues of the CDR3 end, and the germline J gene fills in the rest. This rearrangement joins TRBV2 to TRBJ1-4, with D uncertain. Germline loops: CDR1 SNHLY, CDR2 FYNNEI. The CDR3 sequence is 11 residues long. Trimming removed 3 bases at V and 10 bases at J, with 6 bases between. CDR3 region: CASSESGKLFF. The sequenced part of the CDR3 DNA is TGTGCCAGCAGTGAGTCCGGAAAA.

This clone has at least ten counts. The observed sequence ends 3 residues before the CDR3 terminus, with the missing tail filled in from the germline J gene. The V and J genes are TRBV5-4 and TRBJ1-1; possible D gene TRBD1, 6 bases. The CDR3 loop spans 13 amino acids. V was shortened by 6 bases and J by 1 base, with 10 bases between the two germline ends. CDR1 is SGHNT, CDR2 YYREEE, per germline (reference sequence). CDR3 protein: CASTTGKNTEAFF. The DNA read from the CDR3 is TGTGCCAGCACAACAGGGAAGAACACTGAA.

This clone was counted many times. The read gets to within 3 residues of the CDR3 end, and the germline J gene fills in the rest. The rearrangement uses TRBV5-8 and TRBJ1-1; D not resolved. The germline V gene encodes CDR1 SGHTS and CDR2 YDEGEE. Trimming left V 2 bases short and J 0 bases short, with 8 bases between. The CDR3 has 14 amino acids. The CDR3 DNA, read in part, is TGTGCCAGCAGCTTCAGTATCATGAACACTGAA. Translating it yields CASSFSIMNTE. The full CDR3 reads CASSFSIMNTEAFF.

Of note for this clone: The sequenced fragment ends 3 residues before the CDR3 boundary, so the rest is inferred from the germline J gene. This chain links TRBV5-1 with TRBJ2-7; TRBD2 aligns across 12 bases. CDR3 length: 15 amino acids. From germline, CDR1 is SGHRS and CDR2 YFSETQ. V was pared by 0 bases and J by 6 bases, with 4 bases of the junction left unmatched. The CDR3 here is CASSLDLAGGREQYF. The covered CDR3 bases are TGCGCCAGCAGCTTGGACCTAGCGGGAGGGCGCGAG.

On this clone itself: Mismatch with germline at one junction end may stem from a read error. The read ends 3 residues early relative to the CDR3; the germline J gene fills the gap. The V and J genes are TRBV7-9 and TRBJ2-7, with 7 positions matching TRBD2. The CDR3 spans 13 residues. In germline, CDR1 is SEHNR, CDR2 FQNEAQ (reference sequence). The covered CDR3 bases are TGTTCCAGCAGCCCGGGGGGACCGGGCGAG. Its translation: CSSSPGGPGE. The entire CDR3 reads CSSSPGGPGEQYF.

Of note for this clone: An end of the junction differs from the germline gene, which may be a read error. Read data end 3 residues before the CDR3 end; the end is taken from the germline J gene. The chain has TRBV2 and TRBJ1-2; 7 bases match TRBD1. The CDR3 loop spans 13 amino acids. The germline CDR1 and CDR2 sequences are SNHLY and FYNNEI. CDR3: CASREDRDYGYTF. Partial CDR3 DNA: TGTGCCAGCAGGGAAGACAGGGACTATGGC.

This clone was picked up many times. The covered CDR3 bases are TGTGCCAGCAGCTTAGGCAGGGGCTTCCAAGAGACC. This sequence encodes CASSLGRGFQET. The whole CDR3 sequence is CASSLGRGFQETQYF. The chain links TRBV11-2 to TRBJ2-5, with D possibly TRBD1 on 6 matching bases. The CDR3 extends 3 residues past the end of the read, so its final part is completed from the germline J gene. Trimming cost V 1 base and J 1 base, with 10 bases left between them. CDR3 length: 15 amino acids. Germline V gene lookup returns CDR1 SGHAT and CDR2 FQNNGV.

Concerning this clone: The read ends 3 residues shy of where the CDR3 ends; the end is completed using the germline J gene. This chain connects TRBV5-1 to TRBJ2-5; 12 bases map to TRBD1. CDR1 and CDR2 (germline): SGHRS, YFSETQ. The CDR3 runs 19 residues. J gave up 2 bases and V 3 bases, and 14 bases lay outside the gene matches. The CDR3 DNA, read in part, is TGCGCCAGCAGCTACCCCCGGGACAGGGGGCGAGAATTTCAAGAGACC. It specifies CASSYPRDRGREFQET. The full CDR3 protein is CASSYPRDRGREFQETQYF.

This clone has at least ten counts. The read terminates 3 residues ahead of where the CDR3 ends, so the germline J gene completes it. This chain links TRBV5-1 with TRBJ2-5; D uncertain. The CDR3 runs to 13 residues. V was trimmed by 0 bases and J by 5 bases, leaving 8 bases between them. Germline loops: CDR1 SGHRS, CDR2 YFSETQ. CDR3: CASSLALGETQYF. The DNA read from the CDR3 is TGCGCCAGCAGCTTGGCATTAGGGGAGACC.

As regards this clone: The read finishes 3 residues shy of the CDR3 end, and the germline J gene is used to complete it. The gene calls are TRBV5-1 and TRBJ2-7, with 7 bases matching TRBD1. Germline V gene data show CDR1 as SGHRS and CDR2 as YFSETQ. CDR3 size: 18 residues. V was clipped by 1 base and J by 0 bases; unmatched bases: 13. CDR3 sequence: CASSLFWSGQASSYEQYF. The CDR3 DNA, read in part, is TGCGCCAGCAGCTTGTTTTGGTCAGGACAGGCCAGCTCCTACGAG. The full variable domain, with the rest looked up from reference TRBV5-1 and TRBJ2-7, is KAGVTQTPRYLIKTRGQQVTLSCSPISGHRSVSWYQQTPGQGLQFLFEYFSETQRNKGNFPGRFSGRQFSNSRSEMNVSTLELGDSALYLCASSLFWSGQASSYEQYFGPGTRLTVT.

This clone has just a few counts. Given a much more abundant clone one base away, this may be a read error. Read sequence stops 3 residues before the CDR3 end, and the germline J gene provides the missing end. The chain recombines TRBV7-8 with TRBJ1-4; TRBD1 matches at 7 bases. The CDR3 covers 15 residues. Germline V gene lookup returns CDR1 SGHVS and CDR2 FQNEAQ. The CDR3 region is CASSRDRATKEKLFF. The CDR3 DNA, read in part, is TGTGCCAGCAGCCGCGACAGGGCAACTAAGGAAAAA.

This clone occurred many times. The read comes to an end 3 residues before the CDR3 does, leaving the germline J gene to fill in the end. The genes are TRBV5-1 and TRBJ2-1; 8 bases map to TRBD1. V lost 4 bases and J lost 4; bases outside the gene matches: 4. This CDR3 region has 14 residues. Germline V gives CDR1 SGHRS, CDR2 YFSETQ. The CDR3 is CASSIQGVYNEQFF. The sequenced part of the CDR3 DNA is TGCGCCAGCAGCATACAGGGGGTTTACAATGAG. Full variable domain (missing parts from reference TRBV5-1 and TRBJ2-1): KAGVTQTPRYLIKTRGQQVTLSCSPISGHRSVSWYQQTPGQGLQFLFEYFSETQRNKGNFPGRFSGRQFSNSRSEMNVSTLELGDSALYLCASSIQGVYNEQFFGPGTRLTVL.

In this sample, this clone turned up many times. The CDR3 extends 3 residues past the end of the read, so its final part is completed from the germline J gene. The rearrangement uses TRBV11-2 and TRBJ2-1; D remains unclear. Germline V gene data show CDR1 as SGHAT and CDR2 as FQNNGV. Between the trimmed V and J ends, which lost 0 bases and 8 bases, there was a span of 11 bases. This CDR3 is 14 amino acids long. The CDR3 region is CASSLDGSLDEQFF. The CDR3 bases that were read are TGTGCCAGCAGCTTAGATGGGTCTCTAGATGAG.